The source of this TCR beta chain is a study of T cell repertoires in cytomegalovirus infection. About the research overall: An indication of both CMV infection and matching HLA type came from public TCR beta signatures.

Study-wide results and caveats: Cumulated frequencies of public TCR beta families served to identify carriers of CMV plus the relevant HLA. Predominance within the ex vivo response was attributable to HLA-C-restricted CMV-specific TCR beta clonotypes.

TCRdb re-analysed the reads in MiXCR, keeping a single row per CDR3 protein. Counted here are about 360,000 distinct CDR3 sequences, about a sixth occurring once; the ten biggest clones make up under 9%. This clonotype was recorded a few times. Its antigen is unidentified. The sequence was collected from a human donor in good health (CMV status not recorded). Some clones in this sample may be carry-over from other donors' samples. Material: PBMCs.

Here the CDR3 DNA reads TGTGCCAGCAGTTCCCCGACTGGACCCTACGAGCAGTACTTC. It codes for CASSSPTGPYEQYF. The J gene is TRBJ2-7, the V gene TRBV6-6; no reliable D call. The CDR3 covers 14 residues. In germline, CDR1 is MNHNY, CDR2 SVGAGI (reference sequence). Trimming shortened V by 4 bases and J by 2 bases, and 12 bases separated the two germline ends.